This record covers a single T cell receptor beta chain. Antigen: not known. This sample is drawn from a study of high-grade serous ovarian cancer treatment subgroups. Study-level information: Samples averaged approximately 14,000 reads and roughly 7,500 unique TCR beta rearrangements. Broader study findings: Clonal relatedness tracked neoantigen level, and by trend copy number and mutation load. CDR1 and CDR2 were left unanalyzed; analyses focused on CDR3. Repertoire similarity ranged roughly 0.11 to 0.8 between tumors of one patient.

Germline V gene data show CDR1 as SGHTA and CDR2 as FQGNSA. The CDR3 spans 17 residues. J lost 5 bases, V lost 3 bases, and 14 bases had no gene match. The tumor samples were collected prior to definitive surgery or chemotherapy. Data came from immunoSEQ multiplex PCR; TCRdb stores just in-frame clones and leaves some out. This sample has roughly 12,000 clones, with 80% to 85% found just once. The V call is TRBV7-2, the J call TRBJ1-2, with 8 bases fitting TRBD1. The TCR sequence derives from a human donor with high-grade serous ovarian cancer. Sequences were obtained from tumor tissue. The CDR3 DNA reads TGTGCCAGCAGCTTTAGCATTATCGGGACAGGAGGATATGGCTACACCTTC. Amino acids: CASSFSIIGTGGYGYTF.